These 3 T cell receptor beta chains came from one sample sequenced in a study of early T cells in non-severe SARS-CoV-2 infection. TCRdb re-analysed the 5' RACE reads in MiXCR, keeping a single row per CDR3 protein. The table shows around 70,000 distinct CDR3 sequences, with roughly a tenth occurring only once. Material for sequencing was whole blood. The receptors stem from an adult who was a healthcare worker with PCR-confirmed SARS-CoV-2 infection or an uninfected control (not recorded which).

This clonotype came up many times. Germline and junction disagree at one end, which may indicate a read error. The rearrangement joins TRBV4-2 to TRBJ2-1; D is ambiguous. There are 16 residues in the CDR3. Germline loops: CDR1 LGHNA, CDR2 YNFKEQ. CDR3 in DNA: TGTGCCAGCAGCCAAGAGATACAAAACTCCTACAACGAGCAGTTCTTC. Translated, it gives CASSQEIQNSYNEQFF.

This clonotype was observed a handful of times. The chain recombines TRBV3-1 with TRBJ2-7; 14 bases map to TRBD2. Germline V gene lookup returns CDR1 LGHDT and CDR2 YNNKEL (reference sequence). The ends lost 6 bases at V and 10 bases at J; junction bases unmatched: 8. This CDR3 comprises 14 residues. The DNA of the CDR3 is TGTGCCAGCAGTCGGACTAGCGGGAGGACCACACAGTACTTC. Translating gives CASSRTSGRTTQYF.

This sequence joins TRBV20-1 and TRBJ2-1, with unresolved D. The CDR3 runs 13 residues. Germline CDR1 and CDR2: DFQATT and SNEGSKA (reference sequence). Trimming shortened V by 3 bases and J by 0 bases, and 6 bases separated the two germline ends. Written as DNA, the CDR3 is TGCAGTGCTAGGTACGGCTCCTACAATGAGCAGTTCTTC. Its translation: CSARYGSYNEQFF.